This TCR beta chain was recovered during a study of shared clonotypes between healthy human individuals. The study ran the assay at deep level. The repertoire was sequenced with immunoSEQ multiplex PCR; TCRdb's copy has only in-frame clones and lacks some. The data show 2,100,000 or so clones, 90% to 97% seen once. The specimen was naive CD4+ T cells sorted from blood. The subset denotes: CD45RA+ positively selected. This receptor was obtained from a man younger than 35 in good health.

The CDR3, as DNA: TGTGCCTGGAGGCCTGCCGGGACCGGGGAGCTGTTTTTT. This translates into CAWRPAGTGELFF. V is TRBV30 and J is TRBJ2-2; D unclear. V was clipped by 3 bases and J by 5 bases, with 10 bases between them. CDR1 GTSNPN and CDR2 SVGIG come from the germline V gene (reference sequence). The CDR3 has 13 amino acids.